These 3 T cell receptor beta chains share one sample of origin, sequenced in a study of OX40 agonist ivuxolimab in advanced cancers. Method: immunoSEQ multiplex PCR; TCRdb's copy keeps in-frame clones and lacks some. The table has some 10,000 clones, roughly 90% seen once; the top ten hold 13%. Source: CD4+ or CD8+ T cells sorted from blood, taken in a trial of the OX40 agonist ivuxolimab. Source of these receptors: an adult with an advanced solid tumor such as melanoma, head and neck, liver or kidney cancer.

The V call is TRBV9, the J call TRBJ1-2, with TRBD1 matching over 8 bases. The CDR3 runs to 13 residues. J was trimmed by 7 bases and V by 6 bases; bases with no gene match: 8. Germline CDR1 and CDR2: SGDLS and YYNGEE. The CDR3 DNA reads TGTGCCAGCAACCCAGGGGGCTCAGCTGGCTACACCTTC. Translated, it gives CASNPGGSAGYTF.

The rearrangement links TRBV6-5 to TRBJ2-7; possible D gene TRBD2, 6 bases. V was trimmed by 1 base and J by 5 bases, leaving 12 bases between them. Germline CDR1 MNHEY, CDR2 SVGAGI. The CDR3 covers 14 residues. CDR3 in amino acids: CASSYFGGNNEQYF. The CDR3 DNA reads TGTGCCAGCAGTTACTTCGGGGGTAACAACGAGCAGTACTTC.

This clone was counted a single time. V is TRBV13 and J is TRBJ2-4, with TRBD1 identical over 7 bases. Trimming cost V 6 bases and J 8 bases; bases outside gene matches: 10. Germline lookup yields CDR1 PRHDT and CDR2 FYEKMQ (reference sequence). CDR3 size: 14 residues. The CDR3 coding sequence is TGTGCCAGCAGGCGCAGGGGGTCTATAGACATTCAGTACTTC. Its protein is CASRRRGSIDIQYF.